This TCR beta chain is from a study of post-analysis software for immune sequencing data. There are 14 residues in the CDR3. V dropped 6 bases and J dropped 3 bases, with 14 bases sitting between them. Notes on the study in general: Five or six TRBV segments, including TRBV5-6, TRBV5-1 and TRBV20-1, were more frequent in patients than controls. F measure grouped same-batch samples tightly together. A significant reduction in normalized Chao1 diversity was observed in multiple sclerosis patients versus controls.

Libraries were made from TCR beta cDNA, and they carried unique molecular identifiers. TCRdb ran MiXCR on the PCR reads and lists one entry per CDR3 protein. Of roughly 800,000 distinct CDR3 sequences listed, 46% are singletons. A remark on this clonotype: Its antigen remains unidentified.

This TCR came from a girl aged 10 to 17 with multiple sclerosis. This chain connects TRBV12-3 or TRBV12-4 to TRBJ1-1; D remains unclear. Material for sequencing was blood. CDR3 nucleotide sequence: TGTGCCAGCAGGATAGGACCGACGTACACTGAAGCTTTCTTT. This sequence encodes CASRIGPTYTEAFF.